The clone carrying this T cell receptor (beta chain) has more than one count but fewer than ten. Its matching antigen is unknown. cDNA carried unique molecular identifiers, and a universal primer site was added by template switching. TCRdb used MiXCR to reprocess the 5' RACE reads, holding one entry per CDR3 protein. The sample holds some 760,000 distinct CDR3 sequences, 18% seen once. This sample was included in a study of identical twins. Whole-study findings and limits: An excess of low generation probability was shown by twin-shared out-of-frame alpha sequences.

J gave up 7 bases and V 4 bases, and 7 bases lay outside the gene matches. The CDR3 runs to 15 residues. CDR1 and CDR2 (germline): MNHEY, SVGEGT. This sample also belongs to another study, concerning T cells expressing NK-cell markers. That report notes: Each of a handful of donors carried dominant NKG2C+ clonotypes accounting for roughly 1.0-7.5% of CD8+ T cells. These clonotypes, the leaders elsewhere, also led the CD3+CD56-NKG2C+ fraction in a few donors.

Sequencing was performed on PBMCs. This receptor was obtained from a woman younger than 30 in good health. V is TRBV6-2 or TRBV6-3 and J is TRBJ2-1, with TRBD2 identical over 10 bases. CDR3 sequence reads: CASSSSGSSRNEQFF. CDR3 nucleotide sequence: TGTGCCAGCAGTTCTAGCGGGAGTTCTCGGAATGAGCAGTTCTTC.